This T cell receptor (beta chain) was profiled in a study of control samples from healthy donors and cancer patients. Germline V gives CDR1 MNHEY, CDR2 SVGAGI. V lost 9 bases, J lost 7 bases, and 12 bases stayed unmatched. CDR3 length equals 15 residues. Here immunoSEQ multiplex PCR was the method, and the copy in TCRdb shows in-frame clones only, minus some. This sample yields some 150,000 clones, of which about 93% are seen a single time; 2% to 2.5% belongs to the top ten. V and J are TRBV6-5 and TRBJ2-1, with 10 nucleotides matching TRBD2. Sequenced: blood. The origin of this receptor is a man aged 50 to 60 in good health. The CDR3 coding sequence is TGTGCCAGTCGATTAGCGGGAGGCCAATTTAATGAGCAGTTCTTC. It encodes CASRLAGGQFNEQFF.